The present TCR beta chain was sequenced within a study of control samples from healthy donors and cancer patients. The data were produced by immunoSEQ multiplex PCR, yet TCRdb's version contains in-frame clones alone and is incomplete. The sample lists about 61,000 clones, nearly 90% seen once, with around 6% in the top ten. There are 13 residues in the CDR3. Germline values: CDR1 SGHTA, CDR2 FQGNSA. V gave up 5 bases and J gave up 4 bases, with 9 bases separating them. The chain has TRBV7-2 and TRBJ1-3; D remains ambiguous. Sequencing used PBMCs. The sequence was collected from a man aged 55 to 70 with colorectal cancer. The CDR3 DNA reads TGTGCCAGCAGCCCAATCGGGGGAAACACCATATATTTT. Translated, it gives CASSPIGGNTIYF. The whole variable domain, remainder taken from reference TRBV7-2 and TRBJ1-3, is GAGVSQSPSNKVTEKGKDVELRCDPISGHTALYWYRQSLGQGLEFLIYFQGNSAPDKSGLPSDRFSAERTGGSVSTLTIQRTQQEDSAVYLCASSPIGGNTIYFGEGSWLTVV.